This T cell receptor beta chain was captured by sequencing in a study of circulating and synovial CD4+ cells in juvenile arthritis. Overall study results and limits: These repertoires were less diverse than bulk blood CD4 repertoires.

Remarks on this clone: The antigen is not known.

Germline assignment: CDR1 LNHDA and CDR2 SQIVND (reference sequence). Trimming took off 5 bases at V and 3 bases at J, with 11 bases between the two ends. The CDR3 has 14 amino acids. Sequenced samples came from active juvenile idiopathic arthritis patients. Sequenced by immunoSEQ multiplex PCR; TCRdb stores in-frame clones only, minus some. The sample has about 32,000 clones, over 90% seen once. V and J are TRBV19 and TRBJ1-3; unclear D gene. The origin of this receptor is a human donor with juvenile idiopathic arthritis. The sequencing input was CD4+ T cells from blood. The CDR3 DNA is TGTGCCAGTAGTTTCAGAGCAGGTGGAAACACCATATATTTT. It encodes CASSFRAGGNTIYF. Looking up the rest from reference TRBV19 and TRBJ1-3 gives the full variable domain: DGGITQSPKYLFRKEGQNVTLSCEQNLNHDAMYWYRQDPGQGLRLIYYSQIVNDFQKGDIAEGYSVSREKKESFPLTVTSAQKNPTAFYLCASSFRAGGNTIYFGEGSWLTVV.